The 3 T cell receptor beta chains listed next were all sequenced from one sample in a study of blood T cell repertoires in COVID-19. Clones were sequenced by immunoSEQ multiplex PCR, and TCRdb holds only the in-frame ones, with some missing. The table includes around 230,000 clones, roughly four fifths detected once. The material sequenced was peripheral blood. The receptors here all came from a woman between 35 and 50 years old with active or convalescent COVID-19.

The chain employs TRBV20-1 and TRBJ2-1; 9 bases line up with TRBD2. Losses at the gene ends were 3 bases for V and 0 bases for J; bases not matched to a gene: 6. Looked up from germline, CDR1 is DFQATT and CDR2 is SNEGSKA (reference sequence). This CDR3 spans 16 amino acids. The DNA of the CDR3 is TGCAGTGCTAGTTATAGCGGGGGTCGCTCCTACAATGAGCAGTTCTTC. Amino acid sequence: CSASYSGGRSYNEQFF.

Comment on this clone: The sample holds other DNA sequences that translate to the same CDR3. This rearrangement joins TRBV28 to TRBJ1-1, with TRBD1 as a possible D gene (6 bases). V was cut by 2 bases and J by 1 base, with 8 bases left in between. CDR3 length equals 14 residues. Germline loops: CDR1 MDHEN, CDR2 SYDVKM. This CDR3 is CASSLDRRNTEAFF. The CDR3 DNA reads TGTGCCAGCAGTTTAGACAGGAGGAACACTGAAGCTTTCTTT.

This clone was observed a handful of times. The chain employs TRBV27 and TRBJ1-6; 12 positions match TRBD1. With 0 bases clipped from V and 9 bases from J, the junction kept 0 bases outside the gene matches. The CDR3 spans 15 residues. Germline assignment: CDR1 MNHEY and CDR2 SMNVEV (reference sequence). CDR3 sequence reads: CASSLSGQGASPLHF. The CDR3, as DNA: TGTGCCAGCAGTTTATCGGGACAGGGGGCTTCACCCCTCCACTTT.